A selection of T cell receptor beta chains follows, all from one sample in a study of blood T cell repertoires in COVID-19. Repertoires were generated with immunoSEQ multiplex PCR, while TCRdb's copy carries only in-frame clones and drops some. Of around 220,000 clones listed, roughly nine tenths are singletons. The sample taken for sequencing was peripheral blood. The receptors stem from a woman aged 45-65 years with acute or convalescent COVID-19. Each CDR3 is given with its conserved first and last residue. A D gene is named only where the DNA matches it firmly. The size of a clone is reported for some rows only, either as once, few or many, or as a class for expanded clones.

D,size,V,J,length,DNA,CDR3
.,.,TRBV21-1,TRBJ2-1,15,TGTGCCAACCCCGGGCAGGGGGAATCCTACAATGAGCAGTTCTTC,CANPGQGESYNEQFF
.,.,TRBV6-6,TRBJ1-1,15,TGTGCCAGCAGTTCCGGACACAGCGAGGACACTGAAGCTTTCTTT,CASSSGHSEDTEAFF
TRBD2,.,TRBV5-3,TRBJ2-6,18,TGTGCCAGAAGCTTGGTCCTAGCGGGAGGCACTGGGGCCAACGTCCTGACTTTC,CARSLVLAGGTGANVLTF
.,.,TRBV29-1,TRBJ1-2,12,TGCAGCGTTGGAGCACCTTCCTATGGCTACACCTTC,CSVGAPSYGYTF
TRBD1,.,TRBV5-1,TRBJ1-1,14,TGCGCCAGCAGGACCGGGACAGGGGAGTCTGAAGCTTTCTTT,CASRTGTGESEAFF
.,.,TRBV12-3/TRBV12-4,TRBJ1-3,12,TGTGCCAGCAGTCCTACTGGAAACACCATATATTTT,CASSPTGNTIYF
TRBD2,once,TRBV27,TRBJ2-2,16,TGTGCCAGCAGGTCAACTAACGGGGGGTTCACCGGGGAGCTGTTTTTT,CASRSTNGGFTGELFF
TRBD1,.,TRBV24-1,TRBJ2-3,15,TGTGCCACCAGTGACCCGGGACAGGGGACAGATACGCAGTATTTT,CATSDPGQGTDTQYF
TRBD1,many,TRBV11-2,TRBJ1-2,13,TGTGCCAGCAGCTGGGACAGGAACTATGGCTACACCTTC,CASSWDRNYGYTF
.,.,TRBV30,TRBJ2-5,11,TGTGCCTCGGCTAGGGAGGAGACCCAGTACTTC,CASAREETQYF
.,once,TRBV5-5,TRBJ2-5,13,TGTGCCAGCAGCTTCGTTCCCGAAGAGACCCAGTACTTC,CASSFVPEETQYF
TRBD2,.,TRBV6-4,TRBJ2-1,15,TGTGCCAGCAGAGAGGTAGCGGGAGCTAGAAATGAGCAGTTCTTC,CASREVAGARNEQFF
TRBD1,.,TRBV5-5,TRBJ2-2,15,TGTGCCAGCAGGTTGGACAGGGGGAGCACCGGGGAGCTGTTTTTT,CASRLDRGSTGELFF
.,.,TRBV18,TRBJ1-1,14,TGTGCCAGCTCACCAATTCCGGACCCCCAGGGGGCTTTCTTT,CASSPIPDPQGAFF
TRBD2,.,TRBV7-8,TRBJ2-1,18,TGTGCCAGCAGCTTAGGGGGGACTAGCGGGAGCTCCTACAATGAGCAGTTCTTC,CASSLGGTSGSSYNEQFF
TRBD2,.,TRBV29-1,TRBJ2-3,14,TGCAGCGTCTCTGGGACTAGCGGCACAGATACGCAGTATTTT,CSVSGTSGTDTQYF
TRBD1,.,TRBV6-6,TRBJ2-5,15,TGTGCCAGCAGCTCGGGACAGGGGGTACAAGAGACCCAGTACTTC,CASSSGQGVQETQYF
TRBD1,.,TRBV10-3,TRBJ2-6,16,TGTGCCATCAGCCACGGACAGGGGAATGGGGCCAACGTCCTGACTTTC,CAISHGQGNGANVLTF
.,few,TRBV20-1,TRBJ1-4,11,TGCAGTGCTAGAGATCAGGAAAAACTGTTTTTT,CSARDQEKLFF
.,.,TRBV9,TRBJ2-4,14,TGTGCCAGCAGCACTGGACTAGCCAAAAACATTCAGTACTTC,CASSTGLAKNIQYF
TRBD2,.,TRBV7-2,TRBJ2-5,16,TGTGCCAGCAGCTTCCTAGCGGGAGTTGAGGTTGAGACCCAGTACTTC,CASSFLAGVEVETQYF
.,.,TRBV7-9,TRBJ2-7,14,TGTGCCAGCAGCCCAGGGGAAGGACCCTACGAGCAGTACTTC,CASSPGEGPYEQYF
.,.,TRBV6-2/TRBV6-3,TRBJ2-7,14,TGTGCCAGCAGTTACGGGCAGGGGGGTTACGAGCAGTACTTC,CASSYGQGGYEQYF